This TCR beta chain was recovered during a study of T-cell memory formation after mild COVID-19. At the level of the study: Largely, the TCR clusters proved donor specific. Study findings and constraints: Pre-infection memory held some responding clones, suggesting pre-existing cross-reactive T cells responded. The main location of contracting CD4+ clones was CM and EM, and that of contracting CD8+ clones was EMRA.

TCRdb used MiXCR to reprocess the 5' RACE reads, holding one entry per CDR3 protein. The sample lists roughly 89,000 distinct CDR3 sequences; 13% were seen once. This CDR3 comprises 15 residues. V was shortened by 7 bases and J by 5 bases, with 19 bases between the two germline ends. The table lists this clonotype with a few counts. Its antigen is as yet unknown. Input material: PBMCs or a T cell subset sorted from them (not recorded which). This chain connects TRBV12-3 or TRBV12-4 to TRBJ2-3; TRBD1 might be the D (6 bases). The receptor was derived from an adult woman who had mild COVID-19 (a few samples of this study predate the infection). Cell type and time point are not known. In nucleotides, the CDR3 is TGTGCCAGCATAACTACAGGGCTGGGGGAAGATACGCAGTATTTT. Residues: CASITTGLGEDTQYF.